Sequencing of this T cell receptor (beta chain) was carried out in a study of cytomegalovirus exposure and HLA in healthy donors. Study conclusions and caveats: In vitro assays verified that three CMV-associated chains recognized CMV antigens specifically. Sequencing likely generated an artifact that appeared as a cluster of highly shared sequence variants.

A word on this clone: The antigen remains undetermined.

Germline lookup yields CDR1 MGHRA and CDR2 YSYEKL. With V trimmed by 5 bases and J by 2 bases, 11 bases remained unmatched. CDR3 size: 17 residues. This PCR relied on a set of 60 Vbeta primers and 13 Jbeta primers. TCRdb's table, derived via immunoSEQ multiplex PCR, lists solely in-frame clones and lacks some. This table has around 100,000 clones, 55% to 80% appearing once. The V gene is TRBV4-1, the J gene TRBJ2-2; TRBD2 matches 7 bases. This TCR was sampled from a man aged 35-49 years in good health and CMV-seronegative. Sample: PBMCs. CDR3 in amino acids: CASSTEGRGPNTGELFF. CDR3 DNA: TGCGCCAGCAGCACTGAGGGGAGGGGCCCTAACACCGGGGAGCTGTTTTTT.